This T cell receptor beta chain was captured by sequencing in a study of cytomegalovirus exposure and HLA in healthy donors. Primers for the PCR totalled 60 Vbeta and 13 Jbeta. Profiled with immunoSEQ multiplex PCR; TCRdb holds only in-frame clones, not every one. The data show more than 150,000 clones, 80% to 85% seen once. Germline-derived CDR1 and CDR2 are MNHEY and SVGAGI. The CDR3 has 15 residues. With 5 bases removed from V and 4 bases from J, the gap between germline ends came to 17 bases. This clonotype originated in a boy aged 2-15 years in good health and CMV-seronegative. The chain couples TRBV6-5 to TRBJ1-2, with D perhaps matching TRBD1 (6 bases). Sequenced material: PBMCs. The CDR3 spells CASSPSWTVLYGYTF. CDR3 DNA: TGTGCCAGCAGTCCGTCCTGGACAGTTCTCTATGGCTACACCTTC.